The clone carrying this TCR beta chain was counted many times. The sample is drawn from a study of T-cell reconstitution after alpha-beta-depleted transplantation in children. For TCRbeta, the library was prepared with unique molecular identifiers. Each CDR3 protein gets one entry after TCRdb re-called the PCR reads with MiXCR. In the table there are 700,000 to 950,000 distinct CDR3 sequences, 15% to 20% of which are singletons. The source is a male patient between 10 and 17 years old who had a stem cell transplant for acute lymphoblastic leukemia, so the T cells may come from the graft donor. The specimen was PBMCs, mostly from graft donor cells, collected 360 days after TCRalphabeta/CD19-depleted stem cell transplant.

CDR3 nucleotides: TGCAGTGCTAGAGAGCCGGCGGGGTTCTCCTACAATGAGCAGTTCTTC. Translating gives CSAREPAGFSYNEQFF. This sequence joins TRBV20-1 and TRBJ2-1; tentative D call: TRBD2 (6 bases). This CDR3 has 16 amino acids. From germline, CDR1 is DFQATT and CDR2 SNEGSKA (reference sequence). V was trimmed by 0 bases and J by 0 bases, leaving 12 bases between them.